This entry features one T cell receptor (beta chain) sequence. Sequence at one end of the junction differs from germline and may be a read error. It was with a sample-barcoded 5' primer and a J-beta primer mix that a second PCR of roughly 7 to 11 cycles was run. Using its own MiXCR run on the 5' RACE reads, TCRdb lists one record per CDR3 protein. The sample has 1.5 million to 2 million distinct CDR3 sequences, roughly 52% seen once. The data were taken from a study of blood T cells in healthy people across ages. The germline V gene encodes CDR1 SGHKS and CDR2 YYEKEE (reference sequence). This CDR3 is built from 15 residues.

The chain is built from TRBV5-5 and TRBJ2-1, with 7 bases aligning to TRBD1. Sequencing was performed on blood. The receptor comes from a woman aged 40 to 50 in good health. This CDR3 reads CASSFLGTDYSEQFF. CDR3 sequence (DNA): TGTGCCAGCAGCTTCCTTGGGACAGACTACAGTGAGCAGTTCTTC.